The clone carrying this T cell receptor beta chain was detected ten times or more. Its antigen is unknown. The CDR3 is cut off 3 residues early in the read; its end comes from the germline J gene. Trimming stripped 0 bases from V and 3 bases from J, with 10 bases between. Germline CDR1 is SQVTM and CDR2 is ANQGSEA. This CDR3 is 14 amino acids long. This sample was included in a study of T cell clonality in common variable immunodeficiency. Findings and caveats of the study: TCRbeta clonality was increased in CVID versus healthy controls. CVID subjects shared fewer TCRbeta clones than healthy controls did. Patient heterogeneity in the CVID cohort limited correlations between repertoire features and clinical complications.

Produced via immunoSEQ multiplex PCR; TCRdb's table is partial and in-frame only. The profile covers over 35,000 clones, none occurring a single time. The sequence came from a person between 18 and 70 years old in good health. The sequenced sample consisted of peripheral blood mononuclear cells. The J gene is TRBJ2-3, the V gene TRBV29-1, with D perhaps matching TRBD2 (5 bases). CDR3: CSVEERVLTDTQYF. The CDR3 DNA, read in part, is TGCAGCGTTGAAGAGAGGGTCTTAACAGATACG.